Listed below are T cell receptor beta chains from one sample, sequenced in a study of blood T cell repertoires in COVID-19. Only in-frame clones appear in the TCRdb table, and some are missing; sequencing was by immunoSEQ multiplex PCR. The data hold roughly 130,000 clones, with over 75% observed a single time. The sequenced sample was peripheral blood. Receptors were obtained from a woman aged 55-75 years with acute or convalescent COVID-19. Each CDR3 is given with its conserved first and last residue. D genes are given only for firm matches. Only some rows state a clone size, as once, few, many or a class for expanded clones.

d_call j_call v_call clone_size cdr3_nt cdr3_aa
. TRBJ1-3 TRBV27 . TGTGCCAGCAGCCCTCGGGTGGGGCTCGGAAACACCATATATTTT CASSPRVGLGNTIYF
. TRBJ2-1 TRBV28 . TGTGCCAGCAACCCTCTTGGGAGCTCCTACAATGAGCAGTTCTTC CASNPLGSSYNEQFF
TRBD2 TRBJ2-1 TRBV5-1 . TGCGCCAGCAGTTTGACTAGCGGGACGAACAATGAGCAGTTCTTC CASSLTSGTNNEQFF
. TRBJ2-1 TRBV30 . TGTGCCTGGGAGGGAGGGGGAGCCCTCTACAATGAGCAGTTCTTC CAWEGGGALYNEQFF
TRBD1 TRBJ2-1 TRBV24-1 once TGTGCCACCAGTGAGGCCCGACAGGGCTCCTACAATGAGCAGTTCTTC CATSEARQGSYNEQFF
TRBD1 TRBJ2-1 TRBV3-1/TRBV3-2 . TGTGCCAGCAGCCAAGTCCAGGGGGAAGTTTACAATGAGCAGTTCTTC CASSQVQGEVYNEQFF
TRBD1 TRBJ1-1 TRBV25-1 . TGTGCCAGCAGTAGGACAGGGGGCACTGAAGCTTTCTTT CASSRTGGTEAFF
. TRBJ2-2 TRBV5-4 . TGTGCCAGCAGCTCCAATCTAGGGGCCGGGGAGCTGTTTTTT CASSSNLGAGELFF
. TRBJ2-1 TRBV3-1/TRBV3-2 . TGTGCCAGCAGCCGAGTGGCTAGCCCTTCCAATGAGCAGTTCTTC CASSRVASPSNEQFF
. TRBJ2-5 TRBV10-3 few TGTGCCATCAGTGCGGGGGAACAAGAGACCCAGTACTTC CAISAGEQETQYF
TRBD1 TRBJ1-2 TRBV10-2 . TGCGCCAGCAGTGGGGGGACAGCTGTTGGTCGCACCTTC CASSGGTAVGRTF
TRBD2 TRBJ2-3 TRBV7-9 . TGTGCCAGCAGCTTAGAAGGGCGACTAGCGGGAGATACGCAGTATTTT CASSLEGRLAGDTQYF
. TRBJ1-1 TRBV7-3 . TGTGCCAGCAGCTTAAGCAGGGGCACTGAAGCTTTCTTT CASSLSRGTEAFF
. TRBJ2-1 TRBV24-1 . TGTGCCACCAGTGGAGGGCTAGCGAAGAGGAATGAGCAGTTCTTC CATSGGLAKRNEQFF
. TRBJ1-1 TRBV23-1 . TGCGCCAGCAGTCAATCAGAGAGGGTACAGTCGGGGTTGAACACTGAAGCTTTCTTT CASSQSERVQSGLNTEAFF
. TRBJ2-7 TRBV3-1/TRBV3-2 . TGTGCCAGCAGCCACGCGGACGAGCAGTACTTC CASSHADEQYF
. TRBJ2-3 TRBV28 . TGTGCCAGCAGTCCATCAAGTCCGGCAGATACGCAGTATTTT CASSPSSPADTQYF
TRBD2 TRBJ2-1 TRBV11-3 . TGTGCCAGCAGCTTTCGTCCATTGACTAGCGGGAGCGATGAGCAGTTCTTC CASSFRPLTSGSDEQFF
. TRBJ2-1 TRBV7-8 . TGTGCCAGCAGCTTGGTTCAGAATGAGCAGTTCTTC CASSLVQNEQFF
. TRBJ1-3 TRBV7-9 . TGTGCCAGCAGCCTCTCGGGGAGGAACACCATATATTTT CASSLSGRNTIYF
. TRBJ1-3 TRBV5-4 . TGTGCCAGCAGCTTGCAGGGATCGAGAGGAAACACCATATATTTT CASSLQGSRGNTIYF
TRBD2 TRBJ2-2 TRBV4-2 . TGTGCCAGCAGTCTGGGACTAAACACCGGGGAGCTGTTTTTT CASSLGLNTGELFF
TRBD2 TRBJ2-1 TRBV29-1 . TGCAGCGTTGACGGGACTAGCGGGAGTCGTAATGAGCAGTTCTTC CSVDGTSGSRNEQFF
TRBD2 TRBJ2-3 TRBV6-2/TRBV6-3 once TGTGCCAGCAGTTACTCCTTAGCGGGAGGGGACACAGATACGCAGTATTTT CASSYSLAGGDTDTQYF
TRBD1 TRBJ2-3 TRBV19 . TGTGCCAGTAGTGTGACAGGGGCCTACACAGATACGCAGTATTTT CASSVTGAYTDTQYF
TRBD1 TRBJ1-4 TRBV3-1/TRBV3-2 . TGTGCCAGCAGCCCCGGACAGGGCTATGAAAAACTGTTTTTT CASSPGQGYEKLFF
TRBD2 TRBJ2-5 TRBV4-2 . TGTGCCAGCAGCCTCGAAACGGGAGGGCAGGAGACCCAGTACTTC CASSLETGGQETQYF
. TRBJ1-1 TRBV11-1 . TGTGCCAGCAGCTTATGGGGAAGCGGCACTGAAGCTTTCTTT CASSLWGSGTEAFF
. TRBJ1-5 TRBV6-5 . TGTGCCAGCAGTTACTCGGGCGGAGGTCAGCCCCAGCATTTT CASSYSGGGQPQHF
. TRBJ1-1 TRBV18 few TGTGCCAGCTCACCCGGGGGGGTGGCCACTGAAGCTTTCTTT CASSPGGVATEAFF
TRBD1 TRBJ1-4 TRBV5-1 . TGCGCCAGCAGCCGGACAGGGGTTCCGGCTAATGAAAAACTGTTTTTT CASSRTGVPANEKLFF
. TRBJ1-3 TRBV30 . TGTGCCTGGACGGGCAGGGGACCCCACTCTGGAAACACCATATATTTT CAWTGRGPHSGNTIYF
TRBD2 TRBJ2-2 TRBV10-2 . TGCGCCAGCAGTCTAACAGGGACTAGCGGGACCGGGGAGCTGTTTTTT CASSLTGTSGTGELFF
TRBD1 TRBJ1-6 TRBV6-1 . TGTGCCAGCAGTGAATTGGGGACAGGGAAATCACCCCTCCACTTT CASSELGTGKSPLHF
TRBD1 TRBJ1-2 TRBV29-1 once TGCAGCGGAACGACAGGGGACCATGGCTACACCTTC CSGTTGDHGYTF
. TRBJ2-2 TRBV19 . TGTGCCAGTAGGACGACTGCAACAGGCGGGGAGCTGTTTTTT CASRTTATGGELFF
TRBD1 TRBJ1-3 TRBV18 . TGTGCCAGCTCACCGGGACAGCACTCTGGAAACACCATATATTTT CASSPGQHSGNTIYF
. TRBJ1-2 TRBV7-8 . TGTGCCAGCAGCTTAGCCAGGGGATCCGGCTACACCTTC CASSLARGSGYTF
. TRBJ2-5 TRBV3-1/TRBV3-2 . TGTGCCAGCACCGGGACCGAGGGGGCCCAGTACTTC CASTGTEGAQYF
. TRBJ1-2 TRBV19 . TGTGCCAGTAGTATCTTGACAGTAGAGTATGGCTACACCTTC CASSILTVEYGYTF
. TRBJ1-1 TRBV12-3/TRBV12-4 . TGTGCCAGCAGTTTTACAGTAAGAACTGAAGCTTTCTTT CASSFTVRTEAFF